This T cell receptor (beta chain) was documented in a study of cytomegalovirus exposure and HLA in healthy donors. Study information: An earlier analysis found fewer than 140 million unique TCR beta sequences from about 190 million T cells. Study-wide results and caveats: Sequencing depth roughly uniform across donors was assumed in presence/absence analyses.

The PCR was carried out with 60 Vbeta primers and 13 Jbeta primers. TCRdb's table, derived via immunoSEQ multiplex PCR, lists solely in-frame clones and lacks some. The table includes 95,000 to 110,000 clones, 10% detected once. The CDR3 extends over 18 amino acids. From germline, CDR1 is SNHLY and CDR2 FYNNEI. This clone was counted a few times. The antigen is not known. At one end the junction does not follow the germline gene, possibly because of a read error. Sequencing was carried out using PBMCs. This TCR was recovered from a man in his forties in good health and CMV-seropositive. The rearrangement joins TRBV2 to TRBJ2-3; 8 bases map to TRBD2. CDR3: CASTEKIGLASSVDTQYF. The CDR3 DNA sequence: TGTGCCAGCACTGAAAAGATCGGACTAGCCAGTTCGGTAGATACGCAGTATTTT.